The 15 T cell receptor beta chains in this list originate from one sample, sequenced in a study of control samples from healthy donors and cancer patients. Using immunoSEQ multiplex PCR, the repertoire was profiled, and TCRdb retains in-frame clones only, with some absent. The sample lists 120,000 to 150,000 clones; 94% were seen once. The sample comprised blood. The receptor set was obtained from a man aged 35-49 years in good health.

This clone came up many times. This rearrangement joins TRBV25-1 to TRBJ1-2, with TRBD1 matching 9 bases. The J segment lost 8 bases and the V segment lost 4 bases, leaving 11 bases of the junction unmatched. This CDR3 comprises 15 residues. Germline V gives CDR1 MGHDK, CDR2 SYGVNS. CDR3 nucleotide sequence: TGTGCCAGCAGTGCGGTGGGGACAGGGATTGGGGGCTACACCTTC. Translated: CASSAVGTGIGGYTF.

For this clone: Other nucleotide sequences in the sample specify the same CDR3. The genes are TRBV10-1 and TRBJ2-3; maybe TRBD2 (6 bases). Germline V CDR1 and CDR2: WNHNN, SYGVQD (reference sequence). Trimming removed 3 bases from V and 4 bases from J, with 11 bases in between. The CDR3 contains 14 residues. Here the CDR3 reads CASSESGLADTQYF. As DNA, the CDR3 is TGCGCCAGCAGTGAAAGCGGGTTGGCAGATACGCAGTATTTT.

In the case of this clone: At one boundary the junction diverges from the germline segment, which might be a read error. Other DNA sequences in this specimen translate into the identical CDR3. The V and J genes are TRBV9 and TRBJ1-1; 8 nucleotides line up with TRBD1. This CDR3 is 14 amino acids long. CDR1 SGDLS and CDR2 YYNGEE come from the germline V gene. CDR3 amino acids: CASSVGPSGGVAFF. In nucleotides, the CDR3 is TGCGCCAGCAGCGTAGGGCCCTCAGGGGGCGTAGCTTTCTTT. Full variable domain (missing parts from reference TRBV9 and TRBJ1-1): DSGVTQTPKHLITATGQRVTLRCSPRSGDLSVYWYQQSLDQGLQFLIQYYNGEERAKGNILERFSAQQFPDLHSELNLSSLELGDSALYFCASSVGPSGGVAFFGQGTRLTVV.

The chain has TRBV18 and TRBJ2-7; D is unresolved. V lost 4 bases and J lost 3, with 10 bases in between. Germline V gives CDR1 KGHSH, CDR2 LQKENI. CDR3 size: 13 residues. The CDR3 region has the DNA TGTGCCAGCTCACGAACGGTCCGCTACGAGCAGTACTTC. Amino acid sequence: CASSRTVRYEQYF.

The genes are TRBV10-3 and TRBJ2-7, with D perhaps matching TRBD1 (6 bases). Germline values: CDR1 ENHRY, CDR2 SYGVKD. The CDR3 has 14 residues. V was trimmed by 5 bases and J by 2 bases, leaving 13 bases between them. The DNA for the CDR3 is TGTGCCATCAGTCCAGACAGGCCTCCCTACGAGCAGTACTTC. Its translation: CAISPDRPPYEQYF.

V and J are TRBV11-2 and TRBJ1-3; no clear D. The CDR3 is 13 residues long. Looked up from germline, CDR1 is SGHAT and CDR2 is FQNNGV. V shed 2 bases and J shed 2 bases, with 4 bases lying between them. The chain's CDR3 is CASSLYAGNTIYF. CDR3 in DNA: TGTGCCAGCAGCTTATACGCTGGAAACACCATATATTTT. Looking up the rest from reference TRBV11-2 and TRBJ1-3 gives the full variable domain: EAGVAQSPRYKIIEKRQSVAFWCNPISGHATLYWYQQILGQGPKLLIQFQNNGVVDDSQLPKDRFSAERLKGVDSTLKIQPAKLEDSAVYLCASSLYAGNTIYFGEGSWLTVV.

The chain recombines TRBV4-2 with TRBJ1-5; D remains unclear. Between the trimmed V and J ends, which lost 4 bases and 4 bases, there was a span of 8 bases. CDR1 is LGHNA and CDR2 is YNFKEQ in the germline V gene. The CDR3 has 13 residues. The CDR3 spells CASSPVGNQPQHF. CDR3 bases: TGTGCCAGCAGCCCTGTCGGGAATCAGCCCCAGCATTTT.

V and J are TRBV28 and TRBJ2-7, with D perhaps TRBD2 (5 bases). This CDR3 spans 12 amino acids. Germline CDR1 reads MDHEN; CDR2 reads SYDVKM. V gave up 8 bases and J gave up 2 bases, with 10 bases separating them. The CDR3 region is CASGGSTYEQYF. The CDR3 DNA is TGTGCCAGCGGAGGCTCTACCTACGAGCAGTACTTC. Full variable domain (rest looked up from reference TRBV28 and TRBJ2-7): DVKVTQSSRYLVKRTGEKVFLECVQDMDHENMFWYRQDPGLGLRLIYFSYDVKMKEKGDIPEGYSVSREKKERFSLILESASTNQTSMYLCASGGSTYEQYFGPGTRLTVT.

The chain recombines TRBV2 with TRBJ1-2, with 7 bases matching TRBD1. The CDR3 is 16 amino acids. CDR1 is SNHLY and CDR2 is FYNNEI in the germline V gene. The ends lost 6 bases at V and 4 bases at J; junction bases unmatched: 14. This chain's CDR3 is CASRDRADLPGYGYTF. CDR3 in DNA: TGTGCCAGCAGAGACAGGGCCGATCTCCCCGGCTATGGCTACACCTTC.

CDR3 nucleotide sequence: TGTGCCAGCAGGACCCTTTCTGGGGCCAACGTCCTGACTTTC. It encodes CASRTLSGANVLTF. The chain carries TRBV6-5 and TRBJ2-6; the D is unclear. The CDR3 covers 14 residues. Trimming shortened V by 6 bases and J by 1 base, and 7 bases separated the two germline ends. CDR1 MNHEY and CDR2 SVGAGI come from the germline V gene.

The gene calls are TRBV4-1 and TRBJ2-7; D may be TRBD1 or TRBD2 (5 bases each). Looked up from germline, CDR1 is MGHRA and CDR2 is YSYEKL. V was clipped by 7 bases and J by 0 bases, with 19 bases between them. This CDR3 is 16 amino acids long. CDR3 amino acids: CASTSGDPRSSYEQYF. The CDR3, as DNA: TGCGCCAGCACGTCCGGGGACCCTAGGAGCTCCTACGAGCAGTACTTC.

The rearrangement joins TRBV28 to TRBJ1-2; no firm D call. The CDR3 runs 13 residues. Germline CDR1 reads MDHEN; CDR2 reads SYDVKM. V lost 9 bases, J lost 2 bases, and 13 bases lay in between. CDR3 DNA sequence: TGTGCCAGTTACCGGACCCTGAACTATGGCTACACCTTC. It codes for CASYRTLNYGYTF.

The rearrangement joins TRBV29-1 to TRBJ2-7; D is unclear. Trimming left V 0 bases short and J 7 bases short, with 16 bases between. This CDR3 has 14 residues. From germline, CDR1 is SQVTM and CDR2 ANQGSEA. The CDR3 sequence: CSVEDRNGGLEQYF. The CDR3, as DNA: TGCAGCGTTGAAGATCGGAATGGCGGTCTGGAGCAGTACTTC.

The rearrangement links TRBV13 to TRBJ1-1; D is uncertain. This CDR3 is built from 15 residues. Germline CDR1 is PRHDT and CDR2 is FYEKMQ (reference sequence). Trimming stripped 3 bases from V and 7 bases from J, with 18 bases between. CDR3 bases: TGTGCCAGCAGCTTCCCCAGCGGGCGATCTAATGAAGCTTTCTTT. Amino acids: CASSFPSGRSNEAFF.

The gene calls are TRBV10-1 and TRBJ1-1; tentatively, D is TRBD1 (6 bases). The germline CDR1 and CDR2 sequences are WNHNN and SYGVQD (reference sequence). The V and J ends lost 1 base and 0 bases respectively, with 18 bases between them. The CDR3 is 18 residues long. CDR3 sequence: CASSELGGEVRLNTEAFF. The CDR3 nucleotides are TGCGCCAGCAGTGAGTTGGGGGGCGAAGTGAGGCTGAACACTGAAGCTTTCTTT.